This T cell receptor (beta chain) was observed in a study of monozygotic twins with inflammatory bowel disease. Germline V CDR1 and CDR2: SGHRS, YFSETQ. The CDR3 has 15 amino acids. Per donor, 2.5 to 3 ml of blood was collected and frozen. From the 5' RACE reads, TCRdb lists one entry per CDR3 protein and no DNA. The sample totals approximately 420,000 distinct CDR3 sequences; its top ten clones hold less than 2.5%. This clonotype was obtained from a human donor with ulcerative colitis or Crohn's disease, or a healthy co-twin of an affected twin (not recorded which). V and J are TRBV5-1 and TRBJ2-7; lacking DNA, the TRBD1 call made by TCRdb goes unchecked. Sequenced input: blood. CDR3 residues: CASSLGTGRSYEQYF.